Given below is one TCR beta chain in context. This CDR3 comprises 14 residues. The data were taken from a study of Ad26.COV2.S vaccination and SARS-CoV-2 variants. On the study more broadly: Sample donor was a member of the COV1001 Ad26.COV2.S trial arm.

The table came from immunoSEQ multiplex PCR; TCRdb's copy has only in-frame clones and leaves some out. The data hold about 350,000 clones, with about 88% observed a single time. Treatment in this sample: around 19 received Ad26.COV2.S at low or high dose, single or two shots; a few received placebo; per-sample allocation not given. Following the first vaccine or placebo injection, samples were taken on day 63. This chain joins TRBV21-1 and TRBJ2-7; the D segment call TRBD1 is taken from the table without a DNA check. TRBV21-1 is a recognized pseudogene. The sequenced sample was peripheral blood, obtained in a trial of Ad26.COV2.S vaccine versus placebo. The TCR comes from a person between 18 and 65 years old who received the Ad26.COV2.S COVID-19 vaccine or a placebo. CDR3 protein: CATRVDRGLTEQYF. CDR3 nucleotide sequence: TGTGCCACCCGTGTGGACAGGGGGCTCACGGAGCAGTACTTC.